The rows below give T cell receptor beta chains drawn from one sample of a study of PD-L1 blockade in urothelial cancer. Using immunoSEQ multiplex PCR, the repertoire was profiled, and TCRdb retains in-frame clones only, with some absent. The table lists 35,000 or so clones, more than 35% of them singletons. Sample: tumor tissue, taken before atezolizumab (anti-PD-L1) treatment. Source of these receptors: a man between 60 and 75 years old with urothelial cancer. The CDR3 runs from the conserved cysteine through the conserved F or W. A D gene is named only where the DNA matches it firmly. The listing skips clone size in some rows; elsewhere it reads once, few, many or a size class.

D gene | clone size | J gene | V gene | CDR3 protein | CDR3 DNA
TRBD1 | - | TRBJ1-1 | TRBV18 | CASSTGAGHTEAFF | TGTGCCAGCTCGACAGGGGCGGGGCACACTGAAGCTTTCTTT
- | few | TRBJ2-7 | TRBV7-7 | CASSPPGGPYEQYF | TGTGCCAGCAGCCCACCCGGGGGCCCCTACGAGCAGTACTTC
TRBD2 | - | TRBJ2-1 | TRBV18 | CASSPPLRLAANEQFF | TGTGCCAGCTCACCACCTCTACGACTAGCGGCTAATGAGCAGTTCTTC
- | - | TRBJ2-7 | TRBV10-2 | CASSGAGDEQYF | TGCGCCAGCAGTGGGGCAGGGGACGAGCAGTACTTC
- | once | TRBJ1-1 | TRBV29-1 | CSGRDGGDLNTEAFF | TGCAGCGGTAGAGACGGTGGCGATTTGAACACTGAAGCTTTCTTT
- | few | TRBJ2-7 | TRBV11-3 | CASSDGTPTSYEQYF | TGTGCCAGCTCCGATGGGACACCTACGTCCTACGAGCAGTACTTC
- | - | TRBJ2-5 | TRBV12-2 | CASRLALKWIETQYF | TGTGCAAGTCGCTTAGCGCTCAAGTGGATAGAGACCCAGTACTTC
TRBD2 | - | TRBJ2-3 | TRBV10-3 | CASRGSGGASDTQYF | TGTGCCAGCCGGGGTAGCGGGGGGGCTTCAGATACGCAGTATTTT
TRBD1 | few | TRBJ2-3 | TRBV5-1 | CASSFAGQGDTQYF | TGCGCCAGCAGCTTCGCCGGACAGGGGGATACGCAGTATTTT
- | - | TRBJ2-1 | TRBV30 | CAWSSLFRGVGFF | TGTGCCTGGAGTTCCCTATTTAGGGGTGTTGGGTTCTTC
TRBD1 | few | TRBJ1-4 | TRBV11-3 | CASSLIGTAFNEKLFF | TGTGCCAGCAGCTTAATAGGGACAGCTTTTAATGAAAAACTGTTTTTT
- | - | TRBJ2-1 | TRBV5-1 | CASSFRDSLTNEQFF | TGCGCCAGCAGCTTCCGGGACTCCTTAACCAATGAGCAGTTCTTC
TRBD1 | - | TRBJ2-7 | TRBV10-1 | CASGDRVYEQYF | TGCGCCAGCGGGGACAGGGTCTACGAGCAGTACTTC
TRBD2 | medium-sized | TRBJ2-7 | TRBV19 | CASSRTGTTYEQYF | TGTGCCAGTAGTAGAACCGGGACTACCTACGAGCAGTACTTC
TRBD1 | many | TRBJ1-2 | TRBV6-8 | CASSYAGGGYGYTF | TGTGCCAGCAGTTACGCAGGGGGCGGCTATGGCTACACCTTC
- | - | TRBJ1-5 | TRBV30 | CAWSVPGAVGNQPQHF | TGTGCCTGGAGTGTCCCCGGGGCAGTGGGCAATCAGCCCCAGCATTTT
- | few | TRBJ2-7 | TRBV6-8 | CASSYSSADLYEQYF | TGTGCCAGCAGTTACTCGTCCGCGGACCTCTACGAGCAGTACTTC
TRBD1 | medium-sized | TRBJ2-1 | TRBV15 | CATSRGTGDNEQFF | TGTGCCACCAGCAGGGGGACAGGGGACAATGAGCAGTTCTTC
- | - | TRBJ1-5 | TRBV11-3 | CASSRDNLGRFNQPQHF | TGTGCCAGCAGCCGTGATAACCTGGGACGGTTTAATCAGCCCCAGCATTTT
- | - | TRBJ1-5 | TRBV25-1 | CASSEGSGHQPQHF | TGTGCCAGCAGTGAAGGTTCAGGCCATCAGCCCCAGCATTTT
- | - | TRBJ1-2 | TRBV6-8 | CASRTDLYGYTF | TGTGCCAGCAGGACGGACCTATATGGCTACACCTTC
- | few | TRBJ2-5 | TRBV2 | CASKRGAETQYF | TGTGCCAGCAAGAGAGGGGCGGAGACCCAGTACTTC
TRBD1 | - | TRBJ1-2 | TRBV10-2 | CASSESRGRFHLYTF | TGCGCCAGCAGTGAGTCAAGGGGGCGCTTTCACCTCTACACCTTC
- | - | TRBJ1-2 | TRBV30 | CAWLRGVGYTF | TGTGCCTGGCTCCGGGGAGTGGGCTACACCTTC
- | - | TRBJ2-7 | TRBV29-1 | CSVAAFLSSYEQYF | TGCAGCGTTGCGGCCTTTCTGAGCTCCTACGAGCAGTACTTC
TRBD2 | - | TRBJ2-5 | TRBV14 | CASSQEPYSGVGETQYF | TGTGCCAGCAGCCAAGAACCGTATAGCGGGGTAGGGGAGACCCAGTACTTC
- | few | TRBJ1-1 | TRBV6-8 | CASQIWGTEAFF | TGTGCCAGCCAGATATGGGGGACTGAAGCTTTCTTT
- | medium-sized | TRBJ2-7 | TRBV15 | CATSRDGGGAYEQYF | TGTGCCACCAGCAGAGACGGCGGGGGCGCGTACGAGCAGTACTTC
TRBD1 | - | TRBJ1-4 | TRBV29-1 | CSVVDRVEEKLFF | TGCAGCGTTGTGGACAGGGTAGAGGAAAAACTGTTTTTT